This TCR beta chain appears in the sequencing data of a study of neurological immune-mediated disorders. This clonotype has at least ten counts. Its antigen is not identified. Time point: longitudinal time-point 1 (baseline). Regarding the study as a whole: Neither clinical nor MRI features were found to be associated with the multiple sclerosis repertoire cluster. The study phylogenetically grouped the repertoires of 18 of 34 multiple sclerosis patients into one related-CDR3 cluster, a possible signature. Across subjects, expanded clones had no CDR3 amino acid sequences in common, pointing to private repertoires in all groups.

Synthesis of cDNA was accomplished via 5'RACE employing 10-nucleotide random UMIs. TCRdb ran MiXCR on the 5' RACE reads and lists one entry per CDR3 protein. The table includes 35,000 or so distinct CDR3 sequences, less than 3.5% detected once. Germline lookup yields CDR1 SGHRS and CDR2 YFSETQ. V lost 0 bases and J 5 bases, leaving 11 bases between the germline ends. CDR3 size: 15 residues. The sample taken for sequencing was PBMCs. V is TRBV5-1 and J is TRBJ1-4, with no clear D. The TCR originated in a woman aged 60-75 years with multiple sclerosis. CDR3 sequence reads: CASSLVSGDNEKLFF. CDR3 bases: TGCGCCAGCAGCTTGGTCTCGGGTGACAATGAAAAACTGTTTTTT.